This T cell receptor beta chain was retrieved from a study of blood T cell repertoires in COVID-19. Study summary: In each case, the material was cDNA or gDNA derived from T cells, B-cell-depleted T cells, or PBMCs.

CDR3 length equals 15 residues. Trimming left V 2 bases short and J 4 bases short, with 14 bases between. Germline CDR1 SGHTS, CDR2 YDEGEE. In the original analysis: Estimation of nucleated cell counts relied on the amplification of reference gene primers. Only in-frame clones appear in the TCRdb table, and some are missing; sequencing was by immunoSEQ multiplex PCR. That table furnishes V, J and clone size, whereas the DNA furnished D and trimming. Of 150,000 to 200,000 clones in the sample, around nine tenths were seen once. This chain connects TRBV5-8 to TRBJ2-3, with D possibly being TRBD1 (6 bases). Sequencing was done on a sample of peripheral blood. The clonotype originates from a man aged 18 to 35 with active or convalescent COVID-19. CDR3 DNA sequence: TGTGCCAGCAGCTTCACAGGGTTTCTTGCAGATACGCAGTATTTT. Amino acids: CASSFTGFLADTQYF. Complete variable domain (other parts from reference TRBV5-8 and TRBJ2-3): EAGVTQSPTHLIKTRGQQATLRCSPISGHTSVYWYQQALGLGLQFLLWYDEGEERNRGNFPPRFSGRQFPNYSSELNVNALELEDSALYLCASSFTGFLADTQYFGPGTRLTVL.